These 27 T cell receptor beta chains originate from one sample sequenced in a study of regulatory T cells in long-lasting Graves disease. The time point was: newly diagnosed GD, antithyroid drugs for less than 3 months. Preparation of the TCR library used RNA extracted from PBMCs. iRepertoire HTBI primers and Arm-PCR of CDR3 regions built TCR beta libraries. TCRdb redid the calling of the multiplex PCR reads with MiXCR, one entry per CDR3 protein. Of just over 600,000 distinct CDR3 sequences listed, approximately 15% are singletons. This sample also appeared in a second study, on T cells in Graves' hyperthyroidism and ophthalmopathy.

Here the sequenced sample was peripheral blood mononuclear cells (PBMCs), taken at new diagnosis, from a patient treated with antithyroid drugs. These receptors all come from a woman in her twenties or thirties with Graves disease.

Only a few counts were recorded for this clonotype. The chain couples TRBV27 to TRBJ2-5; 13 bases agree with TRBD2. Germline loops: CDR1 MNHEY, CDR2 SMNVEV (reference sequence). Unmatched junction bases numbered 10, after V lost 8 bases and J lost 7 bases. The CDR3 has 15 residues. In nucleotides, the CDR3 is TGTGCCAGCCTCAGGACTAGCGGGAGTATTGGGACCCAGTACTTC. It encodes CASLRTSGSIGTQYF.

This clonotype was counted at least ten times. This chain connects TRBV12-3 or TRBV12-4 to TRBJ1-1; 9 bases match TRBD1. CDR3 size: 15 residues. J gave up 0 bases and V 4 bases, and 3 bases lay outside the gene matches. CDR3: CASSWGTGMNTEAFF. For the CDR3, the DNA is TGTGCCAGCAGTTGGGGGACAGGGATGAACACTGAAGCTTTCTTT.

This clonotype was seen only a few times. V gene TRBV6-2 or TRBV6-3 combines with J gene TRBJ1-1; D remains unclear. The V end lost 4 bases, the J end lost 2 bases, and 20 bases lay between the germline ends. CDR1 and CDR2 (germline): MNHEY, SVGEGT. The CDR3 has 17 amino acids. The CDR3 bases are TGTGCCAGCAGTTCACCTAATGGGCACAGCCCAAACACTGAAGCTTTCTTT. Translating it yields CASSSPNGHSPNTEAFF.

The chain combines TRBV29-1 with TRBJ2-1; no clear D. The germline CDR1 and CDR2 sequences are SQVTM and ANQGSEA. The CDR3 runs to 14 residues. V lost 4 bases to trimming and J lost 2 bases, with 12 bases between them. The CDR3 sequence: CSVVVAEPYNEQFF. The CDR3, as DNA: TGCAGCGTTGTAGTGGCGGAGCCCTACAATGAGCAGTTCTTC.

This clonotype was counted many times. The chain couples TRBV15 to TRBJ1-1; 7 nucleotides line up with TRBD1. CDR1 and CDR2 (germline): LNHNV, YYDKDF (reference sequence). The CDR3 totals 13 residues. V lost 5 bases, J lost 10 bases, and 10 bases stayed unmatched. The CDR3 nucleotides read TGTGCCACCAGCGGAAGAACAGGGGCCGCAGCTTTCTTT. Protein product: CATSGRTGAAAFF.

V gene TRBV20-1 combines with J gene TRBJ1-1; no clear D gene. Germline-derived CDR1 and CDR2 are DFQATT and SNEGSKA (reference sequence). This CDR3 is 13 amino acids long. Trimming took 2 bases from V and 1 from J, leaving 8 bases between them. CDR3 sequence reads: CSARLHRNTEAFF. In nucleotides, the CDR3 is TGCAGTGCTAGACTGCACAGGAACACTGAAGCTTTCTTT.

J is TRBJ2-4 and V is TRBV2; D possibly matches TRBD1 or TRBD2 (8 bases each). This CDR3 comprises 16 residues. Germline loops: CDR1 SNHLY, CDR2 FYNNEI. V was pared by 3 bases and J by 6 bases, with 18 bases between. The DNA of the CDR3 is TGTGCCAGCAGTGATACAGGGGGGGGGACTAGAAACATTCAGTACTTC. Its protein product is CASSDTGGGTRNIQYF.

The sample holds a few counts of this clonotype. The V and J genes are TRBV2 and TRBJ2-2; maybe TRBD2 (5 bases). V was trimmed by 4 bases and J by 2 bases, leaving 11 bases between them. This CDR3 has 15 amino acids. Germline V lookup: CDR1 SNHLY, CDR2 FYNNEI. The CDR3 loop is CASSAERINTGELFF. CDR3 bases: TGTGCCAGCAGTGCCGAGCGGATAAACACCGGGGAGCTGTTTTTT.

The J gene is TRBJ2-3, the V gene TRBV14, with 8 positions matching TRBD2. This CDR3 contains 18 residues. Per the germline V gene, CDR1 is SGHDN and CDR2 is FVKESK. The trim removed 2 bases at V and 4 bases at J, leaving 14 bases unmatched. The CDR3 reads CASSQSGYGRAISDTQYF. For the CDR3, the DNA is TGTGCCAGCAGCCAAAGTGGATACGGGAGGGCCATATCAGATACGCAGTATTTT.

This clonotype was observed a handful of times. The J gene is TRBJ2-7, the V gene TRBV3-1; 11 nucleotides agree with TRBD2. V shed 2 bases, J shed 5 bases, and the junction held 14 bases outside the gene matches. Germline CDR1 and CDR2: LGHDT and YNNKEL (reference sequence). The CDR3 has 18 residues. The CDR3 region is CASSQKKNRLAGLDEQYF. The CDR3 DNA sequence: TGTGCCAGCAGCCAAAAAAAGAACCGACTAGCGGGACTTGACGAGCAGTACTTC.

Only a few counts were recorded for this clonotype. Here the CDR3 reads CALANPREGRGTDTQYF. CDR3 DNA: TGTGCCCTCGCTAACCCCCGGGAGGGCCGGGGCACAGATACGCAGTATTTT. This chain connects TRBV28 to TRBJ2-3, with 8 bases fitting TRBD2. Germline CDR1 reads MDHEN; CDR2 reads SYDVKM. The CDR3 spans 17 residues. V shed 11 bases, J shed 1 base, and the junction held 17 bases outside the gene matches.

V gene TRBV20-1 combines with J gene TRBJ1-3, with D perhaps matching TRBD1 (6 bases). V lost 6 bases and J lost 0, with 9 bases in between. This CDR3 has 13 residues. Germline V CDR1 and CDR2: DFQATT, SNEGSKA (reference sequence). The chain's CDR3 is CSAKDSSGNTIYF. The CDR3 DNA follows: TGCAGTGCAAAGGACAGCTCTGGAAACACCATATATTTT.

This clonotype was counted many times. This chain connects TRBV7-3 to TRBJ1-1, with 7 bases lining up with TRBD1. The CDR3 consists of 12 residues. From germline, CDR1 is SGHTA and CDR2 FQGTGA. With 3 bases clipped from V and 8 bases from J, the junction kept 3 bases outside the gene matches. The CDR3 here is CASSLQGQEAFF. The CDR3 DNA is TGTGCCAGCAGCTTGCAGGGACAGGAAGCTTTCTTT.

This clonotype was recorded many times. The CDR3, as DNA: TGTGCCAGCGCCGGACAGGCACGAGGGCAGTACTTC. It encodes CASAGQARGQYF. The chain recombines TRBV28 with TRBJ2-7; 7 bases fit TRBD1. CDR1 MDHEN and CDR2 SYDVKM come from the germline V gene. This CDR3 spans 12 amino acids. Losses at the gene ends were 8 bases for V and 9 bases for J; bases not matched to a gene: 10.

This clonotype appeared many times. The rearrangement joins TRBV2 to TRBJ2-3; tentative D call: TRBD1 (6 bases). CDR1 SNHLY and CDR2 FYNNEI come from the germline V gene. The CDR3 is 15 residues long. Trimming took off 6 bases at V and 4 bases at J, with 17 bases between the two ends. The CDR3 is CASSLGTTGADTQYF. The CDR3 nucleotides read TGTGCCAGCAGCCTCGGGACAACCGGGGCAGATACGCAGTATTTT.

This clonotype was counted ten times or more. This sequence joins TRBV7-2 and TRBJ1-5; the D gene is possibly TRBD1 (5 bases). V gave up 3 bases and J gave up 0 bases, with 6 bases separating them. The CDR3 extends over 14 amino acids. Germline V gene sequence: CDR1 SGHTA, CDR2 FQGNSA. CDR3 in amino acids: CASSFRVSNQPQHF. DNA of the CDR3: TGTGCCAGCAGCTTCAGGGTTAGCAATCAGCCCCAGCATTTT.

V and J are TRBV6-1 and TRBJ2-4; D call uncertain. V was clipped by 5 bases and J by 4 bases, with 12 bases between them. CDR1 and CDR2 (germline): MNHNS, SASEGT. The length of the CDR3 is 14 residues. In nucleotides, the CDR3 is TGTGCCAGCAGTCCGGACGAGGCTAAAAACATTCAGTACTTC. It translates to CASSPDEAKNIQYF.

This clonotype came up a few times. This chain connects TRBV3-1 to TRBJ2-1, with 10 bases lining up with TRBD2. Germline CDR1 and CDR2: LGHDT and YNNKEL (reference sequence). This CDR3 region has 18 residues. The J segment lost 2 bases and the V segment lost 0 bases, leaving 7 bases of the junction unmatched. DNA for the CDR3: TGTGCCAGCAGCCAAGAGGCTAGCGGGAGTAATCCCTACAATGAGCAGTTCTTC. Protein sequence: CASSQEASGSNPYNEQFF.

The gene calls are TRBV18 and TRBJ2-7, with 9 positions matching TRBD1. The ends lost 4 bases at V and 4 bases at J; junction bases unmatched: 14. Per germline, CDR1 KGHSH and CDR2 LQKENI. CDR3 length equals 17 residues. In nucleotides, the CDR3 is TGTGCCAGCTCACAGGACAGGGGCGCAACATGGGGGTACGAGCAGTACTTC. It yields the protein CASSQDRGATWGYEQYF.

For this clonotype: At one of its ends the junction is not consistent with the germline gene, which may arise from a read error. This chain connects TRBV3-1 to TRBJ2-7; D unresolved. Germline-derived CDR1 and CDR2 are LGHDT and YNNKEL (reference sequence). This CDR3 is built from 13 residues. In nucleotides, the CDR3 is TGTGTCAGCAACCCTGACGCTGTAGGCGAGCAATACTTC. This encodes CVSNPDAVGEQYF.

This clonotype showed up many times. V usage is TRBV28 and J usage is TRBJ1-1; 8 positions agree with TRBD1. The ends lost 6 bases at V and 0 bases at J; junction bases unmatched: 6. Germline CDR1 is MDHEN and CDR2 is SYDVKM. There are 15 residues in the CDR3. Written as DNA, the CDR3 is TGTGCCAGCAGAAGGAGGGACAGGTTGAACACTGAAGCTTTCTTT. Encoded protein: CASRRRDRLNTEAFF.

This clonotype was detected only a few times. The rearrangement joins TRBV12-3 or TRBV12-4 to TRBJ2-4, with TRBD1 matching 9 bases. V lost 6 bases, J lost 4 bases, and 4 bases stayed unmatched. There are 14 residues in the CDR3. The CDR3 nucleotides read TGTGCCAGCAGGGGACAGGGTCCTAAAAACATTCAGTACTTC. Residues: CASRGQGPKNIQYF.

This rearrangement joins TRBV18 to TRBJ2-3; D not certain. The CDR3 loop spans 15 amino acids. Trimming took off 0 bases at V and 5 bases at J, with 12 bases between the two ends. The germline V gene has CDR1 KGHSH and CDR2 LQKENI. The CDR3 DNA reads TGTGCCAGCTCACCACCGTCCTATAGTGGAGATACGCAGTATTTT. This encodes CASSPPSYSGDTQYF.

V gene TRBV29-1 combines with J gene TRBJ2-1; 7 bases line up with TRBD2. The CDR3 has 13 amino acids. Germline V gene data show CDR1 as SQVTM and CDR2 as ANQGSEA. The V segment lost 7 bases and the J segment 5 bases; nucleotides outside the gene matches: 8. CDR3 sequence reads: CSARDYTNNEQFF. The CDR3 DNA sequence: TGCAGCGCCCGGGACTACACAAACAATGAGCAGTTCTTC.

This clonotype was counted at least ten times. The chain carries TRBV7-2 and TRBJ1-1; 10 bases are shared with TRBD1. The CDR3 sequence is 18 residues long. V lost 5 bases, J lost 2 bases, and 14 bases stayed unmatched. Germline V gene lookup returns CDR1 SGHTA and CDR2 FQGNSA. CDR3 sequence (DNA): TGTGCCAGCAGCCTACGGACAGGGGGTTACGGTAGTAACACTGAAGCTTTCTTT. Residues: CASSLRTGGYGSNTEAFF.

This clonotype was counted ten times or more. The chain couples TRBV28 to TRBJ2-2; the match to TRBD2 covers 12 bases. Germline CDR1 is MDHEN and CDR2 is SYDVKM. The ends lost 3 bases at V and 2 bases at J; junction bases unmatched: 4. The CDR3 has 17 residues. The DNA for the CDR3 is TGTGCCAGCAGTTTGTTCGGACTAGCGGGAAACACCGGGGAGCTGTTTTTT. This gives the protein CASSLFGLAGNTGELFF.

The chain recombines TRBV10-3 with TRBJ2-4; tentatively, D is TRBD2 (5 bases). Trimming cost V 4 bases and J 0 bases, with 13 bases left between them. The CDR3 extends over 16 amino acids. Germline V CDR1 and CDR2: ENHRY, SYGVKD. DNA of the CDR3: TGTGCCATCAGTGGGACCCTACTAGGAGCCAAAAACATTCAGTACTTC. Its protein product is CAISGTLLGAKNIQYF.